These 23 T cell receptor beta chains were all obtained from the same sample, sequenced in a study of neurological immune-mediated disorders. TCRdb recomputed calls from the 5' RACE reads with MiXCR, one row per CDR3 protein. The sample has 40,000 to 45,000 distinct CDR3 sequences; about an eighth are singletons. Sequencing was carried out using PBMCs. Receptor source: a female donor in good health.

Turning to this clonotype: A read error may produce the germline difference seen at one junction end. The CDR3 sequence is CASSLNRGPTEAFF. The CDR3 nucleotides are TGTGCCAGCAGCTTGAACAGGGGGCCGACTGAAGCCTTCTTT. J is TRBJ1-1 and V is TRBV5-6; 9 nucleotides align to TRBD1. Germline V gene sequence: CDR1 SGHDT, CDR2 YYEEEE. CDR3 size: 14 residues.

This clonotype was recorded many times. The chain is built from TRBV20-1 and TRBJ2-2, with D perhaps TRBD1 (6 bases). The germline V gene encodes CDR1 DFQATT and CDR2 SNEGSKA (reference sequence). Trimming pared 0 bases from V and 3 bases from J, leaving 23 bases between. The CDR3 is 19 amino acids. The CDR3 sequence is CSARDPRDKAYGDTGELFF. DNA of the CDR3: TGCAGTGCTAGAGATCCCCGGGACAAGGCCTATGGGGACACCGGGGAGCTGTTTTTT.

A few counts support this clonotype. The rearrangement links TRBV5-6 to TRBJ2-1; D remains ambiguous. Trimming stripped 2 bases from V and 5 bases from J, with 8 bases between. Germline CDR1 is SGHDT and CDR2 is YYEEEE. This CDR3 is 13 amino acids long. CDR3 amino acids: CASSFGRDNEQFF. In DNA form, the CDR3 reads TGTGCCAGCAGCTTTGGTAGGGACAATGAGCAGTTCTTC. Full variable domain (outside the CDR3, taken from reference TRBV5-6 and TRBJ2-1): DAGVTQSPTHLIKTRGQQVTLRCSPKSGHDTVSWYQQALGQGPQFIFQYYEEEERQRGNFPDRFSGHQFPNYSSELNVNALLLGDSALYLCASSFGRDNEQFFGPGTRLTVL.

This clonotype was counted at least ten times. This chain links TRBV12-3 or TRBV12-4 with TRBJ2-4; 9 bases match TRBD1. The CDR3 runs 15 residues. Trimming cost V 6 bases and J 1 base; bases outside gene matches: 4. CDR3 in DNA: TGTGCCAGCAGCACAGGGGGCTCGGCCAAAAACATTCAGTACTTC. Its protein is CASSTGGSAKNIQYF.

This clonotype was observed many times. V usage is TRBV6-5 and J usage is TRBJ2-7; 7 bases are shared with TRBD1. The CDR3 is 15 residues long. Unmatched junction bases numbered 12, after V lost 3 bases and J lost 7 bases. CDR1 and CDR2 from the germline V gene are MNHEY and SVGAGI. This chain's CDR3 is CASSYQRTGRGEQYF. In nucleotides, the CDR3 is TGTGCCAGCAGTTATCAGAGGACAGGCCGTGGGGAGCAGTACTTC.

The chain carries TRBV18 and TRBJ2-1; D call uncertain. V lost 1 base to trimming and J lost 6 bases, with 25 bases between them. Germline CDR1 reads KGHSH; CDR2 reads LQKENI. CDR3 size: 19 residues. The CDR3 coding sequence is TGTGCCAGCTCACCACGCGTCGGTGTATGGTTTTTTGGGCCCAATGAGCAGTTCTTC. It translates to CASSPRVGVWFFGPNEQFF. Filled out from reference TRBV18 and TRBJ2-1, the complete variable domain reads NAGVMQNPRHLVRRRGQEARLRCSPMKGHSHVYWYRQLPEEGLKFMVYLQKENIIDESGMPKERFSAEFPKEGPSILRIQQVVRGDSAAYFCASSPRVGVWFFGPNEQFFGPGTRLTVL.

This clonotype has ten or more counts. The chain uses TRBV12-3 or TRBV12-4 and TRBJ1-4, with 7 bases lining up with TRBD1. The CDR3 spans 14 residues. V was pared by 3 bases and J by 5 bases, with 3 bases of the junction left unmatched. This CDR3 reads CASSFGRGNEKLFF. DNA of the CDR3: TGTGCCAGCAGTTTCGGCAGGGGGAATGAAAAACTGTTTTTT.

This clonotype was observed at least ten times. V gene TRBV3-1 combines with J gene TRBJ2-1; 10 nucleotides line up with TRBD2. The CDR3 sequence is 16 residues long. V lost 1 base to trimming and J lost 3 bases; unmatched junction nucleotides: 3. The V gene's germline CDR1 is LGHDT and CDR2 YNNKEL (reference sequence). This CDR3 is CASSQVLAGVYNEQFF. For the CDR3, the DNA is TGTGCCAGCAGCCAAGTGCTAGCGGGGGTCTACAATGAGCAGTTCTTC.

The table lists this clonotype with many counts. This CDR3 is CASTTWMGTEYEQFF. The CDR3 region has the DNA TGTGCCAGCACCACCTGGATGGGGACAGAGTATGAGCAGTTCTTC. The V and J genes are TRBV27 and TRBJ2-1, with TRBD1 identical over 7 bases. The CDR3 loop spans 15 amino acids. Per germline, CDR1 MNHEY and CDR2 SMNVEV (reference sequence). The V gene end was trimmed by 7 bases and the J gene end by 8 bases; junction bases not matched to a gene: 14.

V is TRBV2 and J is TRBJ1-1, with TRBD1 as a possible D gene (5 bases). Germline V CDR1 and CDR2: SNHLY, FYNNEI. The V end lost 6 bases, the J end lost 1 base, and 12 bases lay between the germline ends. This CDR3 region has 14 residues. The CDR3, as DNA: TGTGCCAGCAGGGCGACAGAGTCGAACACTGAAGCTTTCTTT. As protein: CASRATESNTEAFF.

This clonotype was seen ten or more times. The chain links TRBV9 to TRBJ2-1; 8 bases are shared with TRBD2. Looked up from germline, CDR1 is SGDLS and CDR2 is YYNGEE. V lost 2 bases and J lost 3; bases outside the gene matches: 7. The CDR3 spans 16 residues. The CDR3, as DNA: TGTGCCAGCAGCGTGCAAACTAGCGGATACTACAATGAGCAGTTCTTC. Amino acids: CASSVQTSGYYNEQFF.

This clonotype has a single count. The chain couples TRBV6-1 to TRBJ2-5; no definite D call. The CDR3 runs to 14 residues. Trimming cost V 2 bases and J 4 bases, with 11 bases left between them. Germline V gives CDR1 MNHNS, CDR2 SASEGT. CDR3 DNA: TGTGCCAGCAGTGAATCCGCCATGGGAGAGACCCAGTACTTC. This codes for CASSESAMGETQYF.

This clonotype appeared many times. V is TRBV9 and J is TRBJ2-1, with 9 bases identical to TRBD1. This CDR3 has 16 amino acids. Germline trimming cut 3 bases from V and 5 bases from J; bases unmatched to any gene: 9. Germline loops: CDR1 SGDLS, CDR2 YYNGEE. The CDR3 spells CASSAAGTGFDNEQFF. CDR3 in DNA: TGTGCCAGCAGCGCCGCCGGGACAGGGTTCGACAATGAGCAGTTCTTC.

This clonotype occurred many times. The chain is built from TRBV20-1 and TRBJ2-1; TRBD2 matches 10 bases. Germline lookup yields CDR1 DFQATT and CDR2 SNEGSKA (reference sequence). The V gene end was trimmed by 0 bases and the J gene end by 9 bases; junction bases not matched to a gene: 14. The CDR3 totals 17 residues. The CDR3 is CSARDTQTSGASFEQFF. DNA for the CDR3: TGCAGTGCTAGAGATACCCAAACTAGCGGGGCTTCGTTTGAGCAGTTCTTC.

This clonotype was observed at least ten times. V is TRBV12-3 or TRBV12-4 and J is TRBJ2-1, with D possibly matching TRBD2 (6 bases). This CDR3 is 14 amino acids long. Trimming took off 6 bases at V and 3 bases at J, with 12 bases between the two ends. In DNA, the CDR3 is TGTGCCAGCAGCCGAGGGACTTTCTACAATGAGCAGTTCTTC. This encodes CASSRGTFYNEQFF.

V and J are TRBV9 and TRBJ1-5; D gene unclear. The germline V and J ends were trimmed by 3 bases and 4 bases, with 8 bases remaining between them. Germline CDR1 is SGDLS and CDR2 is YYNGEE. The CDR3 covers 13 residues. The CDR3 nucleotides are TGTGCCAGCAGCGACGGTTCAAATCAGCCCCAGCATTTT. Its translation is CASSDGSNQPQHF.

The table lists this clonotype with many counts. This chain links TRBV6-1 with TRBJ1-2, with D hard to call. The germline gives CDR1 MNHNS, CDR2 SASEGT. The CDR3 has 14 residues. Trimming cost V 1 base and J 3 bases, with 9 bases left between them. CDR3 region: CASSEGGDHYGYTF. Written as DNA, the CDR3 is TGTGCCAGCAGTGAAGGAGGAGACCACTATGGCTACACCTTC.

This clonotype was detected many times. The chain uses TRBV6-2 or TRBV6-3 and TRBJ2-2; 9 positions match TRBD2. This CDR3 has 15 amino acids. The V gene end was trimmed by 4 bases and the J gene end by 1 base; junction bases not matched to a gene: 1. Per germline, CDR1 MNHEY and CDR2 SVGEGT. The CDR3, as DNA: TGTGCCAGCAGTTTTAGCGGGAGGAACACCGGGGAGCTGTTTTTT. Its protein product is CASSFSGRNTGELFF.

The chain couples TRBV5-1 to TRBJ2-3, with D maybe TRBD1 (5 bases). Trimming pared 9 bases from V and 3 bases from J, leaving 17 bases between. Germline V lookup: CDR1 SGHRS, CDR2 YFSETQ. The CDR3 extends over 14 amino acids. DNA for the CDR3: TGCGCCATTTCGAAAGGGTCAGGGACAGATACGCAGTATTTT. This translates into CAISKGSGTDTQYF.

The CDR3 DNA sequence: TGCAGTGCTAGAGGGGGCCAGGGGGTACAGTACTTC. Translating gives CSARGGQGVQYF. The V gene is TRBV20-1, the J gene TRBJ2-7; the match to TRBD1 covers 7 bases. The CDR3 is made up of 12 amino acids. Looked up from germline, CDR1 is DFQATT and CDR2 is SNEGSKA (reference sequence). V shed 1 base, J shed 10 bases, and the junction held 7 bases outside the gene matches.

This clonotype came up many times. This sequence joins TRBV4-1 and TRBJ2-2, with 8 bases identical to TRBD1. The CDR3 is 16 residues long. The ends lost 3 bases at V and 4 bases at J; junction bases unmatched: 7. CDR1 is MGHRA, CDR2 YSYEKL, per germline. CDR3 sequence (DNA): TGCGCCAGCAGCCACTTCGGACAGGGAGGCACCGGGGAGCTGTTTTTT. It specifies CASSHFGQGGTGELFF.

In its sample, this clonotype was seen many times. The chain links TRBV2 to TRBJ1-2, with 7 bases aligning to TRBD1. CDR3 length: 13 residues. The germline gives CDR1 SNHLY, CDR2 FYNNEI. Germline trimming cut 4 bases from V and 4 bases from J; bases unmatched to any gene: 3. The CDR3 loop is CASSAGTAYGYTF. The CDR3 DNA reads as TGTGCCAGCAGTGCGGGGACAGCCTATGGCTACACCTTC.

Many counts were recorded for this clonotype. The gene calls are TRBV5-1 and TRBJ1-2; 7 bases align to TRBD1. CDR1 and CDR2 (germline): SGHRS, YFSETQ. The junction had 4 bases not matched to a gene; V was cut back by 3 bases and J by 5 bases. The CDR3 is 13 amino acids. The CDR3 sequence is CASSSTGAYGYTF. The CDR3, as DNA: TGCGCCAGCAGCTCTACAGGGGCTTATGGCTACACCTTC.